This T cell receptor (beta chain) was sequenced for a study of blood T cell repertoires in COVID-19. Repertoires were generated with immunoSEQ multiplex PCR, while TCRdb's copy carries only in-frame clones and drops some. The sample holds 95,000 to 100,000 clones, 75% to 90% seen once. In germline, CDR1 is LNHDA, CDR2 SQIVND (reference sequence). The CDR3 is made up of 14 amino acids. V lost 7 bases to trimming and J lost 0 bases, with 12 bases between them. The origin of this receptor is a man at least 80 years old with acute or convalescent COVID-19. The V and J genes are TRBV19 and TRBJ1-2; no definite D call. Sequenced input: peripheral blood. The CDR3 nucleotides read TGTGCCAGTATTCAAGCCCCCGCTAACTATGGCTACACCTTC. Translated: CASIQAPANYGYTF.